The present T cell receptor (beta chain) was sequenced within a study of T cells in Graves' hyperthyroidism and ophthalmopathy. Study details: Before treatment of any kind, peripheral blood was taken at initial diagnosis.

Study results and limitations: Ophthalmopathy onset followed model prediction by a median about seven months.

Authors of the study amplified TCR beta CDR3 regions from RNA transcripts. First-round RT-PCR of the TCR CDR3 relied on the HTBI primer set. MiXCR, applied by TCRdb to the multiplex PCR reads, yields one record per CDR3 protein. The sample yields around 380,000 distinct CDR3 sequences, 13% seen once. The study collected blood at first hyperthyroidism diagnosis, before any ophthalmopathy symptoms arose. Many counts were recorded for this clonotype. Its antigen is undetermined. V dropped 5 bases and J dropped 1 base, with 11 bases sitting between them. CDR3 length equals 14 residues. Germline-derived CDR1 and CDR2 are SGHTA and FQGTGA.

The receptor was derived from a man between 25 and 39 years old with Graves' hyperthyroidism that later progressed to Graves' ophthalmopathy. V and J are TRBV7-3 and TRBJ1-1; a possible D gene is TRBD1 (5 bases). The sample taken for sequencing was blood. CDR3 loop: CASSQTGPNTEAFF. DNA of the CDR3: TGTGCCAGCAGCCAAACAGGTCCGAACACTGAAGCTTTCTTT.